Listed here is a single T cell receptor (beta chain). Its target is unknown. Researchers ran the PCR with 60 Vbeta and 13 Jbeta primers. The assay was immunoSEQ multiplex PCR, and TCRdb's table has in-frame clones only and misses some. The table records around 200,000 clones, about 80% of them present only once. The source of the sample is a study of cytomegalovirus exposure and HLA in healthy donors. General study points: As was reported, the HLA-A and HLA-B alleles of most subjects were accurately predicted from TCR beta sequences. Owing to their indistinguishability, certain V segments, notably TRBV6-2 and TRBV6-3, were excluded. Productive status was seen about 87% or about 30% of the time for most TCR beta V segments in an earlier analysis. CMV antigen specificity of a few CMV-associated chains was confirmed in vitro.

Germline V gene sequence: CDR1 SQVTM, CDR2 ANQGSEA. This CDR3 spans 13 amino acids. The sequenced material came from PBMCs. This chain links TRBV29-1 with TRBJ2-5; 7 bases line up with TRBD1. The closer fit of TRBJ2-7 to the DNA end suggests the J call may be wrong. The sequence came from a woman in her sixties or seventies in good health and CMV-seropositive. The CDR3 spells CSVLRQGSYEQYF. The CDR3 DNA follows: TGCAGCGTACTCCGACAGGGATCCTACGAGCAGTACTTC.